The entry below describes one T cell receptor (beta chain). Its target is unknown. This entry is derived from a study of shared clonotypes between healthy human individuals. Study outcomes and limitations: Clonotypes which were not shared had lower generation probabilities than clonotypes that all four donors shared.

Once extracted for a subset, genomic DNA was divided evenly among several immunoSEQ plates. Clones were read by immunoSEQ multiplex PCR, and TCRdb kept only the in-frame ones, dropping some. This sample has about 2.4 million clones; under 95% occur once, and the top ten carry 0.36%. CDR1 is MDHEN and CDR2 is SYDVKM in the germline V gene. J lost 6 bases, V lost 1 base, and 7 bases had no gene match. CDR3 length: 16 residues. Sequenced material: naive CD4+ T cells from PBMCs. Subset of the sample: CD45RA+ positively selected. The TCR originated in a man aged 18 to 35 in good health. Some clones in this sample may be carry-over from other donors' samples. The V gene is TRBV28, the J gene TRBJ1-5, with 9 bases identical to TRBD1. CDR3 DNA: TGTGCCAGCAGTTTATCGGACAGGGGCGTCGCTCAGCCCCAGCATTTT. This translates into CASSLSDRGVAQPQHF.